The 26 T cell receptor beta chains given below trace back to one sample, sequenced in a study of blood T cell repertoires in COVID-19. The assay was immunoSEQ multiplex PCR, and TCRdb's table has in-frame clones only and misses some. This sample has a few hundred thousand clones, with 80% to 90% found just once. Sequenced: peripheral blood. The receptor set was obtained from a man aged 50-59 years with acute or convalescent COVID-19.

The chain joins TRBV7-9 to TRBJ2-6; a weak D match, TRBD2 (5 bases). The CDR3 contains 16 residues. The germline V gene has CDR1 SEHNR and CDR2 FQNEAQ (reference sequence). The V gene lost 4 bases and the J gene lost 0 bases, with 10 bases spanning the gap. The CDR3 is CASSYVGSSGANVLTF. CDR3 sequence (DNA): TGTGCCAGCAGCTACGTGGGGAGCTCTGGGGCCAACGTCCTGACTTTC.

The chain employs TRBV6-5 and TRBJ2-2, with 11 bases identical to TRBD1. J lost 6 bases, V lost 6 bases, and 3 bases had no gene match. Germline CDR1 and CDR2: MNHEY and SVGAGI. The CDR3 loop spans 14 amino acids. CDR3 sequence: CASSRDRGAGELFF. The CDR3 DNA follows: TGTGCCAGCAGCCGGGACAGGGGGGCCGGGGAGCTGTTTTTT.

The chain couples TRBV12-5 to TRBJ1-5; tentative D call: TRBD1 (6 bases). The V gene's germline CDR1 is LGHNT and CDR2 FRNRAP. CDR3 length equals 15 residues. V was clipped by 3 bases and J by 3 bases, with 12 bases between them. The CDR3 DNA reads TGTGCTAGTGGTTTAGGACAGACGAACAATCAGCCCCAGCATTTT. Amino acid sequence: CASGLGQTNNQPQHF.

The chain links TRBV6-5 to TRBJ2-7; possibly TRBD1 for D (6 bases). CDR1 is MNHEY and CDR2 is SVGAGI in the germline V gene. The CDR3 covers 14 residues. With 1 base removed from V and 1 base from J, the gap between germline ends came to 8 bases. The CDR3 spells CASSYLDRSYEQYF. The CDR3 nucleotides read TGTGCCAGCAGTTACTTGGACAGATCCTACGAGCAGTACTTC.

V usage is TRBV9 and J usage is TRBJ2-3, with 7 nucleotides matching TRBD2. The CDR3 runs 15 residues. The germline V gene encodes CDR1 SGDLS and CDR2 YYNGEE. V shed 2 bases and J 1 base; nucleotides not matched to a gene: 4. The CDR3 DNA is TGTGCCAGCAGCGTCTTCAGCGGGGGCACAGATACGCAGTATTTT. This encodes CASSVFSGGTDTQYF.

The rearrangement links TRBV3-1 (or the pseudogene TRBV3-2) to TRBJ2-7; 8 bases match TRBD2. V dropped 1 base and J dropped 0; count of bases not matched to a gene: 5. In germline, CDR1 is LGHDT, CDR2 YNNKEL (reference sequence). CDR3 length equals 16 residues. The CDR3 loop reads CASSQVSSGPSYEQYF. DNA of the CDR3: TGTGCCAGCAGCCAAGTATCTAGCGGGCCCTCCTACGAGCAGTACTTC.

Only one count was recorded for this clone. The chain carries TRBV23-1 and TRBJ1-2; unclear D gene. TRBV23-1 is reported as an ORF; its role is uncertain. Trimming took 8 bases from V and 7 from J, leaving 26 bases between them. The CDR3 runs to 16 residues. The DNA of the CDR3 is TGCGCCAGCCGCTTCGAATGTTCGAGGGTTGAGGGTGGCTACACCTTC. It is translated as CASRFECSRVEGGYTF.

The chain has TRBV27 and TRBJ2-7, with 7 bases identical to TRBD1. Germline V gives CDR1 MNHEY, CDR2 SMNVEV (reference sequence). The CDR3 covers 14 residues. V shed 4 bases, J shed 3 bases, and the junction held 6 bases outside the gene matches. The CDR3 spells CASSSRDSHYEQYF. The CDR3 DNA reads as TGTGCCAGCAGTTCCCGGGACAGTCACTACGAGCAGTACTTC.

The CDR3: CASSLYRGAYEQYF. CDR3 DNA sequence: TGTGCCAGCAGCTTATACAGGGGAGCCTACGAGCAGTACTTC. This rearrangement joins TRBV11-1 to TRBJ2-7; 7 nucleotides agree with TRBD1. The junction had 3 bases not matched to a gene; V was cut back by 2 bases and J by 2 bases. From germline, CDR1 is SGHAT and CDR2 FQDESV (reference sequence). The CDR3 is 14 residues long. The variable domain in full, with the rest retrieved from reference TRBV11-1 and TRBJ2-7, is EAEVAQSPRYKITEKSQAVAFWCDPISGHATLYWYRQILGQGPELLVQFQDESVVDDSQLPKDRFSAERLKGVDSTLKIQPAELGDSAMYLCASSLYRGAYEQYFGPGTRLTVT.

V is TRBV12-3 or TRBV12-4 and J is TRBJ1-6, with D perhaps TRBD1 (6 bases). The CDR3 extends over 13 amino acids. V was trimmed by 4 bases and J by 7 bases, leaving 8 bases between them. CDR3 in DNA: TGTGCCAGCAGTTCGGACAGCAATTCACCCCTCCACTTT. Its translation: CASSSDSNSPLHF.

This sequence joins TRBV19 and TRBJ1-3; no reliable D call. Looked up from germline, CDR1 is LNHDA and CDR2 is SQIVND (reference sequence). CDR3 length equals 17 residues. Trimming removed 7 bases at V and 1 base at J, with 20 bases between. CDR3 loop: CASTGNNRERSGNTIYF. For the CDR3, the DNA is TGTGCCAGTACCGGAAACAACCGGGAGAGATCTGGAAACACCATATATTTT.

The chain joins TRBV27 to TRBJ2-7, with TRBD1 as a possible D gene (5 bases). This CDR3 is built from 14 residues. Germline V CDR1 and CDR2: MNHEY, SMNVEV (reference sequence). Trimming took off 6 bases at V and 3 bases at J, with 15 bases between the two ends. CDR3 sequence reads: CASRNQGTGYEQYF. The CDR3 coding sequence is TGTGCCAGCAGAAACCAGGGTACTGGCTACGAGCAGTACTTC.

There are a few counts of this clone. The gene calls are TRBV5-1 and TRBJ2-7; 7 bases match TRBD1. The CDR3 covers 18 residues. V shed 1 base, J shed 2 bases, and the junction held 15 bases outside the gene matches. In germline, CDR1 is SGHRS, CDR2 YFSETQ. Written as DNA, the CDR3 is TGCGCCAGCAGCTTGAGGCCCGGACAGGAGATTTTTACCTACGAGCAGTACTTC. It yields the protein CASSLRPGQEIFTYEQYF.

The chain joins TRBV7-9 to TRBJ1-1; 8 bases are a match to TRBD1. This CDR3 is built from 15 residues. Germline trimming cut 4 bases from V and 4 bases from J; bases unmatched to any gene: 8. In germline, CDR1 is SEHNR, CDR2 FQNEAQ (reference sequence). The CDR3 bases are TGTGCCAGCAGCTCTCTGGACAGGGTAGGCACTGAAGCTTTCTTT. Residues: CASSSLDRVGTEAFF.

The genes are TRBV19 and TRBJ1-1, with D perhaps TRBD1 (6 bases). This CDR3 comprises 15 residues. The germline V gene encodes CDR1 LNHDA and CDR2 SQIVND (reference sequence). V was clipped by 3 bases and J by 0 bases, with 11 bases between them. The CDR3 coding sequence is TGTGCCAGTAGTATTGGGGGCGGCATGAACACTGAAGCTTTCTTT. This codes for CASSIGGGMNTEAFF.

The CDR3 is CASSPTRQGPGYTF. In DNA form, the CDR3 reads TGTGCCAGCAGCCCCACACGACAGGGGCCTGGCTACACCTTC. The chain links TRBV11-2 to TRBJ1-2; 8 nucleotides agree with TRBD1. Trimming at V came to 5 bases and at J to 7 bases, leaving 9 bases not matched to a gene. Looked up from germline, CDR1 is SGHAT and CDR2 is FQNNGV. The CDR3 spans 14 residues.

This chain joins TRBV6-5 and TRBJ1-5; 7 bases are shared with TRBD1. This CDR3 is 15 amino acids long. The germline CDR1 and CDR2 sequences are MNHEY and SVGAGI. The trim removed 7 bases at V and 7 bases at J, leaving 13 bases unmatched. The DNA of the CDR3 is TGTGCCAGCACCCCGGGTCCGACAGGGCGACAGCCCCAGCATTTT. Translated, it gives CASTPGPTGRQPQHF.

The V call is TRBV6-1, the J call TRBJ1-1; TRBD1 might be the D (5 bases). Germline CDR1 MNHNS, CDR2 SASEGT. The CDR3 runs to 14 residues. The V end lost 3 bases, the J end lost 3 bases, and 11 bases lay between the germline ends. CDR3 DNA sequence: TGTGCCAGCAGTGATCGGGGGGGGTACACTGAAGCTTTCTTT. Protein: CASSDRGGYTEAFF.

The chain carries TRBV14 and TRBJ2-7, with 7 nucleotides matching TRBD1. CDR3 length: 15 residues. The V segment lost 3 bases and the J segment 5 bases; nucleotides outside the gene matches: 10. Germline V gene data show CDR1 as SGHDN and CDR2 as FVKESK. CDR3 residues: CASSHRQGILHEQYF. DNA of the CDR3: TGTGCCAGCAGCCATAGACAGGGAATCCTCCACGAGCAGTACTTC.

The chain joins TRBV12-5 to TRBJ1-1, with D unresolved. This CDR3 contains 14 residues. Trimming took off 5 bases at V and 0 bases at J, with 10 bases between the two ends. The germline V gene has CDR1 LGHNT and CDR2 FRNRAP. CDR3 region: CASGTPEVNTEAFF. The CDR3 coding sequence is TGTGCTAGTGGTACCCCCGAGGTGAACACTGAAGCTTTCTTT.

The genes are TRBV3-1 (or the pseudogene TRBV3-2) and TRBJ1-2, with D unresolved. This CDR3 spans 14 amino acids. Looked up from germline, CDR1 is LGHDT and CDR2 is YNNKEL (reference sequence). The ends were cut back, 0 bases at V and 4 bases at J, with 9 bases in the middle. The CDR3 loop reads CASSQDHKSYGYTF. The CDR3 bases are TGTGCCAGCAGCCAAGATCACAAATCCTATGGCTACACCTTC.

The table lists this clone with a few counts. This chain connects TRBV5-1 to TRBJ2-2; 9 bases fit TRBD1. CDR1 is SGHRS, CDR2 YFSETQ, per germline. V was clipped by 4 bases and J by 4 bases; unmatched bases: 5. CDR3 size: 15 residues. The CDR3 DNA is TGCGCCAGCAGCACCGGACAGGGGCGCACCGGGGAGCTGTTTTTT. This sequence encodes CASSTGQGRTGELFF.

This clone was observed once. The chain is built from TRBV7-8 and TRBJ1-1; unclear D gene. CDR1 and CDR2 (germline): SGHVS, FQNEAQ. This CDR3 spans 18 amino acids. Trimming pared 2 bases from V and 5 bases from J, leaving 24 bases between. The CDR3 sequence is CASSLPPISLVGRTEAFF. CDR3 nucleotide sequence: TGTGCCAGCAGCTTACCTCCGATTAGTTTGGTGGGCAGGACTGAAGCTTTCTTT.

This chain links TRBV2 with TRBJ1-5; tentative D call: TRBD1 (6 bases). The V end lost 7 bases, the J end lost 1 base, and 8 bases lay between the germline ends. In germline, CDR1 is SNHLY, CDR2 FYNNEI. The CDR3 is 13 residues long. CDR3 amino acids: CASKGESNQPQHF. The CDR3 region has the DNA TGTGCCAGCAAGGGGGAAAGCAATCAGCCCCAGCATTTT.

V gene TRBV19 combines with J gene TRBJ1-1, with D possibly being TRBD1 (6 bases). The CDR3 runs to 14 residues. Germline CDR1 reads LNHDA; CDR2 reads SQIVND (reference sequence). Trimming removed 5 bases from V and 5 bases from J, with 15 bases in between. The CDR3 coding sequence is TGTGCCAGTAGTTTACCGGGTCAGGGGACTGAAGCTTTCTTT. Protein: CASSLPGQGTEAFF.

The rearrangement joins TRBV10-1 to TRBJ2-2; a weak D match, TRBD1 (5 bases). Germline assignment: CDR1 WNHNN and CDR2 SYGVQD (reference sequence). CDR3 length equals 14 residues. V lost 6 bases and J lost 0, with 8 bases in between. CDR3 in DNA: TGCGCCAGCAGACGCAGGGCGAACACCGGGGAGCTGTTTTTT. Its protein is CASRRRANTGELFF.